The rows below give T cell receptor beta chains drawn from one sample of a study of shared clonotypes between healthy human individuals. Repertoires were generated with immunoSEQ multiplex PCR, while TCRdb's copy carries only in-frame clones and drops some. The sample lists 2 million to 2.5 million clones, 93% occurring once. Sequences were obtained from naive CD4+ T cells from PBMCs. These TCRs come from a man aged 18 to 30 in good health. Some clones in this sample may be carry-over from other donors' samples. CDR3s include the opening cysteine and the closing phenylalanine or tryptophan. D genes are given only for firm matches. Rows give clone size only sometimes, using once, few, many, or a class for an expanded clone.

TRBV7-9	TRBJ2-2	NA	once	TGTGCCAGCAGCTTAGAGGTCGGGGAGCTGTTTTTT	CASSLEVGELFF
TRBV14	TRBJ2-7	NA	NA	TGTGCCAGCAGCCAAGATCTTGCAGGGATAGGCGAGCAGTACTTC	CASSQDLAGIGEQYF
TRBV5-1	TRBJ1-1	NA	NA	TGCGCCAGCAGCTTAATGTCCCAATCTCCTGAAGCTTTCTTT	CASSLMSQSPEAFF
TRBV5-6	TRBJ2-1	TRBD2	NA	TGTGCCAGCAGCCCGGCGGGAACTAGCGGGAGGTATGAGCAGTTCTTC	CASSPAGTSGRYEQFF
TRBV6-5	TRBJ2-5	TRBD2	NA	TGTGCCAGCAGGGGACTAGCGGGAGTTCGTGAGACCCAGTACTTC	CASRGLAGVRETQYF
TRBV6-1	TRBJ2-3	NA	NA	TGTGCCAGCAGTGTCTCAGTGACGGCAGATACGCAGTATTTT	CASSVSVTADTQYF
TRBV5-4	TRBJ2-7	TRBD2	NA	TGTGCCAGCAGCTCCAAGGGCGATAGCGGGAACGAGCAGTACTTC	CASSSKGDSGNEQYF
TRBV6-1	TRBJ2-5	NA	NA	TGTGCCAGCAGTGAGTACAGACGTAGTCACCAGTACTTC	CASSEYRRSHQYF
TRBV7-9	TRBJ1-4	NA	once	TGTGCCAGCAGCCCGACTCGGACTGAAAAACTGTTTTTT	CASSPTRTEKLFF
TRBV19	TRBJ1-5	NA	few	TGTGCCAGTAGTAGGCGGGGGGACCAGCCCCAGCATTTT	CASSRRGDQPQHF
TRBV7-9	TRBJ1-1	NA	NA	TGTGCCAGCAGCCTCCACCACATGAACACTGAAGCTTTCTTT	CASSLHHMNTEAFF
TRBV4-1	TRBJ2-1	NA	NA	TGCGCCAGCAGCCAAGCTCACAGGGACAATGAGCAGTTCTTC	CASSQAHRDNEQFF
TRBV5-1	TRBJ1-1	TRBD1	NA	TGCGCCAGCAGCTACGGGCAGGGGGTTGAAGCTTTCTTT	CASSYGQGVEAFF
TRBV18	TRBJ1-1	TRBD1	NA	TGTGCCAGCTCGCCGGGGCAGGGACAGATGGCGACTGAAGCTTTCTTT	CASSPGQGQMATEAFF
TRBV15	TRBJ1-5	TRBD1	NA	TGTGCCACCAGCAGAGATTGGGACAGGGGGCATCAGCCCCAGCATTTT	CATSRDWDRGHQPQHF
TRBV4-2	TRBJ1-5	NA	once	TGTGCCAGCAGCCAAGAAGGGGGTCCTCAGCCCCAGCATTTT	CASSQEGGPQPQHF
TRBV7-9	TRBJ1-5	NA	few	TGTGCCAGCAGCTTAGGACTCCCGGGGCCCCAGCATTTT	CASSLGLPGPQHF
TRBV5-5	TRBJ2-1	NA	NA	TGTGCCAGCAGCTTGTCCGGCACTACATACAATGAGCAGTTCTTC	CASSLSGTTYNEQFF
TRBV6-1	TRBJ2-1	TRBD2	NA	TGTGCCAGCAGTGAATTAAACTCGCGGCTAGCGGGAGTCAAAGGGTCGTTCTTC	CASSELNSRLAGVKGSFF
TRBV10-1	TRBJ1-1	NA	NA	TGCGCCAGCAGTGATGGGACCAAGAACACTGAAGCTTTCTTT	CASSDGTKNTEAFF
TRBV28	TRBJ1-1	NA	NA	TGTGCCAGCAGAACGAGGCTATCTACAGATTTCTTT	CASRTRLSTDFF
TRBV25-1	TRBJ1-6	NA	NA	TGTGCCAGCAGTGATTATAGTTCACCCCTCCACTTT	CASSDYSSPLHF
TRBV9	TRBJ2-1	NA	NA	TGTGCCAGCAGCGTAGCGGTGGCAGGGCCGTTGGGTGGGCAGTTCTTC	CASSVAVAGPLGGQFF
TRBV19	TRBJ2-2	TRBD2	once	TGTGCCAGTAGTACTAGCGGGTGGGACGGGGAGCTGTTTTTT	CASSTSGWDGELFF
TRBV6-6	TRBJ1-4	NA	NA	TGTGCCAGCAGCCGAGCTGGGAATGAAAAACTGTTTTTT	CASSRAGNEKLFF
TRBV2	TRBJ2-3	NA	NA	TGTGCCAGCAGAGCCGAATGGGGATTCACAGATACGCAGTATTTT	CASRAEWGFTDTQYF
TRBV7-2	TRBJ1-5	NA	NA	TGTGCCAGCAGCTTGGACGGTAGCTATCAGCCCCAGCATTTT	CASSLDGSYQPQHF
TRBV6-1	TRBJ2-4	TRBD1	NA	TGTGCCAGCAGTGAACTGAGGACAGGCGGGAACATTCAGTACTTC	CASSELRTGGNIQYF
TRBV5-1	TRBJ1-2	NA	NA	TGCGCCAGCAGCTTGGTAGGGACCCCGGGAGGCTACACCTTC	CASSLVGTPGGYTF
TRBV6-6	TRBJ2-7	TRBD2	NA	TGTGCCAGCAGTTCTCCGCGGGGGGACCCCTACGAGCAGTACTTC	CASSSPRGDPYEQYF
TRBV5-1	TRBJ2-7	NA	NA	TGCGCCAGCAGTAAGGACGGAAACTACGAGCAGTACTTC	CASSKDGNYEQYF
TRBV7-2	TRBJ2-1	TRBD2	NA	TGTGCCAGCAGCTTAAGGTGGGGGGGAGGCTACAATGAGCAGTTCTTC	CASSLRWGGGYNEQFF
TRBV29-1	TRBJ1-1	NA	few	TGCAGCGTTGTTTCCGTCAGTACTGAAGCTTTCTTT	CSVVSVSTEAFF
TRBV5-1	TRBJ2-2	NA	NA	TGCGCCAGCAGCTTGGAGCGATCGAACACCGGGGAGCTGTTTTTT	CASSLERSNTGELFF
TRBV2	TRBJ2-1	NA	NA	TGTGCCAGCAGTGGCGAGACTAGGTCCTACAATGAGCAGTTCTTC	CASSGETRSYNEQFF
TRBV10-1	TRBJ2-7	TRBD2	NA	TGCGCCAGCAGTGGGACTAGCGGGTCCTACGAGCAGTACTTC	CASSGTSGSYEQYF
TRBV28	TRBJ2-1	TRBD1	NA	TGTGCCAGCAGAACTACCGGGACAGGGGGACTAAATGAGCAGTTCTTC	CASRTTGTGGLNEQFF
TRBV2	TRBJ1-1	NA	NA	TGTGCCAGCAGTGAAGCGCTGGGGGCTAGGGGCACTGAAGCTTTCTTT	CASSEALGARGTEAFF